What follows are 7 T cell receptor beta chains derived from one specimen sequenced in a study of vaccination effects on CD4 cells after COVID-19. Having been cultured for under twelve days, the cells underwent CD4+ T cell isolation. Each participant was given two doses of one vaccine (BNT162b2 or mRNA-1273). Antigen specificity for these receptors is unknown. Sequencing used immunoSEQ multiplex PCR; TCRdb keeps in-frame clones, though not all of them. The top ten clones hold about 4.4% of a sample with 50,000 to 60,000 clones, approximately 81% of them seen once. The source was CD4+ T cells from PBMCs cultured without peptide, collected after COVID-19 vaccination. These receptors were collected from a human donor who received a COVID-19 vaccine.

The CDR3 DNA is TGTGCCAGCAGTACCGACAGGTACAATGAGCAGTTCTTC. This codes for CASSTDRYNEQFF. The J gene is TRBJ2-1, the V gene TRBV12-3 or TRBV12-4, with a possible D match to TRBD1 (6 bases). CDR3 length: 13 amino acids. V dropped 5 bases and J dropped 4 bases, with 9 bases sitting between them.

This chain joins TRBV5-1 and TRBJ1-1; D is unclear. Germline-derived CDR1 and CDR2 are SGHRS and YFSETQ. CDR3 size: 13 residues. V lost 0 bases and J 6 bases, leaving 9 bases between the germline ends. The CDR3 here is CASSLEVDSEAFF. The CDR3 nucleotides are TGCGCCAGCAGCTTGGAGGTCGACTCTGAAGCTTTCTTT.

The rearrangement uses TRBV5-1 and TRBJ1-1, with 9 bases matching TRBD1. Germline CDR1 SGHRS, CDR2 YFSETQ. This CDR3 contains 16 residues. After removal of 5 bases from V and 3 bases from J, the junction contained 11 bases not matched to a gene. CDR3 protein: CASRFGTGPKDTEAFF. The CDR3 DNA reads as TGCGCCAGCAGGTTTGGGACAGGGCCCAAGGACACTGAAGCTTTCTTT.

This CDR3 is CASSPRGGNTEAFF. The CDR3 nucleotides read TGCGCCAGCAGCCCGCGGGGGGGGAACACTGAAGCTTTCTTT. V usage is TRBV5-1 and J usage is TRBJ1-1; the D gene is possibly TRBD1 (5 bases). Germline-derived CDR1 and CDR2 are SGHRS and YFSETQ. The CDR3 loop spans 14 amino acids. With 4 bases removed from V and 1 base from J, the gap between germline ends came to 11 bases.

The chain combines TRBV6-6 with TRBJ2-2, with 14 bases aligning to TRBD2. Germline values: CDR1 MNHNY, CDR2 SVGAGI (reference sequence). Trimming cost V 5 bases and J 5 bases; bases outside gene matches: 7. This CDR3 has 17 amino acids. The CDR3 sequence: CASSPGTSGGTTGELFF. For the CDR3, the DNA is TGTGCCAGCAGTCCCGGGACTAGCGGGGGTACGACCGGGGAGCTGTTTTTT.

The chain recombines TRBV9 with TRBJ1-1; TRBD1 is a possible D gene (5 bases). The germline V and J ends were trimmed by 0 bases and 2 bases, with 11 bases remaining between them. Germline CDR1 reads SGDLS; CDR2 reads YYNGEE. CDR3 length equals 15 residues. CDR3 DNA sequence: TGTGCCAGCAGCGTAGGGGGGGTCTCTAACACTGAAGCTTTCTTT. Its translation: CASSVGGVSNTEAFF.

The DNA of the CDR3 is TGTGCCATCAGCTTCCAAGGACGGGGTGGGGCAGATACGCAGTATTTT. It codes for CAISFQGRGGADTQYF. The rearrangement uses TRBV10-3 and TRBJ2-3, with D maybe TRBD2 (5 bases). Germline V gene data show CDR1 as ENHRY and CDR2 as SYGVKD. V dropped 6 bases and J dropped 4 bases, with 20 bases sitting between them. This CDR3 has 16 residues.